The 18 T cell receptor beta chains given below trace back to one sample, sequenced in a study of cytomegalovirus exposure and HLA in healthy donors. PCR used 60 Vbeta primers and 13 Jbeta primers. Assay: immunoSEQ multiplex PCR; the TCRdb copy retains only in-frame clones and omits some. This table holds about 220,000 clones, 65% to 85% found once. Sequencing was done on a sample of PBMCs. The receptors were gathered from a boy between 2 and 10 years old in good health and CMV-seronegative.

The chain carries TRBV9 and TRBJ2-5, with D possibly TRBD1 on 6 matching bases. The CDR3 runs 14 residues. Germline CDR1 SGDLS, CDR2 YYNGEE. Trimming removed 3 bases at V and 2 bases at J, with 11 bases between. CDR3 DNA: TGTGCCAGCAGCGCCACAGGGCTTCAAGAGACCCAGTACTTC. Protein product: CASSATGLQETQYF.

The chain links TRBV13 to TRBJ2-1; 10 positions match TRBD2. Germline-derived CDR1 and CDR2 are PRHDT and FYEKMQ (reference sequence). J lost 12 bases, V lost 5 bases, and 13 bases had no gene match. The CDR3 is 15 residues long. This chain's CDR3 is CASSLASGGYIGQFF. The CDR3 nucleotides read TGTGCCAGCAGCCTCGCTAGCGGGGGCTACATCGGGCAGTTCTTC.

This chain connects TRBV7-9 to TRBJ1-1, with no clear D. The CDR3 is 13 residues long. Trimming left V 5 bases short and J 7 bases short, with 14 bases between. Germline V gene data show CDR1 as SEHNR and CDR2 as FQNEAQ (reference sequence). The CDR3: CASSLSIEREAFF. CDR3 DNA sequence: TGTGCCAGCAGCCTTAGTATAGAGCGTGAAGCTTTCTTT.

J is TRBJ2-3 and V is TRBV7-8; 10 bases are shared with TRBD2. Germline V gene data show CDR1 as SGHVS and CDR2 as FQNEAQ. CDR3 size: 16 residues. V lost 1 base, J lost 2 bases, and 3 bases stayed unmatched. The CDR3 nucleotides are TGTGCCAGCAGCTTAGGGACTAGCGGAACCACAGATACGCAGTATTTT. Its protein product is CASSLGTSGTTDTQYF.

This clone was detected once. This chain uses TRBV9 with TRBJ2-1, with 8 bases fitting TRBD1. V lost 2 bases and J lost 7; bases outside the gene matches: 20. The CDR3 covers 19 residues. In germline, CDR1 is SGDLS, CDR2 YYNGEE. CDR3 DNA: TGTGCCAGCAGCGTGTCTCCAGATGGGGCAGGGGGCGCCCATAATGAGCAGTTCTTC. Translating gives CASSVSPDGAGGAHNEQFF.

The table lists this clone with a count of one. The gene calls are TRBV4-1 and TRBJ2-5; 11 bases fit TRBD2. Germline trimming cut 3 bases from V and 5 bases from J; bases unmatched to any gene: 2. The germline V gene has CDR1 MGHRA and CDR2 YSYEKL. The CDR3 runs to 14 residues. This CDR3 reads CASSQTSGMETQYF. In DNA, the CDR3 is TGCGCCAGCAGCCAGACTAGCGGGATGGAGACCCAGTACTTC.

This chain uses TRBV2 with TRBJ2-7, with D possibly TRBD1 on 6 matching bases. Between the trimmed V and J ends, which lost 6 bases and 3 bases, there was a span of 15 bases. The V gene's germline CDR1 is SNHLY and CDR2 FYNNEI. The CDR3 contains 14 residues. Here the CDR3 reads CASSRDRLGYEQYF. The CDR3 nucleotides read TGTGCCAGCAGCCGAGACAGGCTGGGCTACGAGCAGTACTTC.

The chain joins TRBV27 to TRBJ2-7; TRBD1 matches at 7 bases. The CDR3 runs to 12 residues. V lost 5 bases to trimming and J lost 7 bases; unmatched junction nucleotides: 5. CDR1 and CDR2 from the germline V gene are MNHEY and SMNVEV (reference sequence). The CDR3 DNA is TGTGCCAGCAGTGGACAGGCCGATGAGCAGTACTTC. Its protein product is CASSGQADEQYF.

In its sample, this clone was seen a few times. The V gene is TRBV2, the J gene TRBJ1-2, with a tentative D call TRBD1 (5 bases). The CDR3 covers 14 residues. Germline loops: CDR1 SNHLY, CDR2 FYNNEI. Between the trimmed V and J ends, which lost 5 bases and 5 bases, there was a span of 15 bases. CDR3 region: CASSPGTSEYGYTF. In nucleotides, the CDR3 is TGTGCCAGCAGTCCAGGGACTTCCGAATATGGCTACACCTTC.

The gene calls are TRBV18 and TRBJ2-3; D not certain. Germline V gives CDR1 KGHSH, CDR2 LQKENI. The germline V and J ends were trimmed by 3 bases and 0 bases, with 10 bases remaining between them. The CDR3 contains 15 residues. The CDR3 protein is CASSPLAASTDTQYF. CDR3 nucleotides: TGTGCCAGCTCACCGCTGGCGGCTAGCACAGATACGCAGTATTTT. The complete variable domain, with remaining parts taken from reference TRBV18 and TRBJ2-3, reads NAGVMQNPRHLVRRRGQEARLRCSPMKGHSHVYWYRQLPEEGLKFMVYLQKENIIDESGMPKERFSAEFPKEGPSILRIQQVVRGDSAAYFCASSPLAASTDTQYFGPGTRLTVL.

This clone occurred once. This chain joins TRBV29-1 and TRBJ2-3; D gene ambiguous. With 4 bases removed from V and 6 bases from J, the gap between germline ends came to 8 bases. The CDR3 is 11 amino acids. CDR1 and CDR2 (germline): SQVTM, ANQGSEA. The CDR3 DNA follows: TGCAGCGTTGGTATCCGGGATACGCAGTATTTT. It yields the protein CSVGIRDTQYF.

This rearrangement joins TRBV2 to TRBJ2-5; a weak D match, TRBD2 (7 bases). V gave up 4 bases and J gave up 5 bases, with 14 bases separating them. This CDR3 is built from 14 residues. Germline V gene lookup returns CDR1 SNHLY and CDR2 FYNNEI. The DNA for the CDR3 is TGTGCCAGCAGTGCTGCGGGGGCTGGGGAGACCCAGTACTTC. It specifies CASSAAGAGETQYF.

The chain recombines TRBV13 with TRBJ2-1; D call uncertain. V was cut by 5 bases and J by 1 base, with 9 bases left in between. The CDR3 totals 14 residues. Germline values: CDR1 PRHDT, CDR2 FYEKMQ (reference sequence). The CDR3 loop is CASSPTGSYNEQFF. As DNA, the CDR3 is TGTGCCAGCAGCCCCACCGGGTCCTACAATGAGCAGTTCTTC. Supplemented by reference TRBV13 and TRBJ2-1, the full variable domain reads AAGVIQSPRHLIKEKRETATLKCYPIPRHDTVYWYQQGPGQDPQFLISFYEKMQSDKGSIPDRFSAQQFSDYHSELNMSSLELGDSALYFCASSPTGSYNEQFFGPGTRLTVL.

The chain employs TRBV2 and TRBJ1-2; TRBD1 aligns across 8 bases. With V trimmed by 9 bases and J by 2 bases, 5 bases remained unmatched. The CDR3 runs to 13 residues. CDR1 SNHLY and CDR2 FYNNEI come from the germline V gene. Written as DNA, the CDR3 is TGTGCCAGGGCGGACAGGGCAAACTATGGCTACACCTTC. It encodes CARADRANYGYTF. The full variable domain, its missing parts supplied by reference TRBV2 and TRBJ1-2, is EPEVTQTPSHQVTQMGQEVILRCVPISNHLYFYWYRQILGQKVEFLVSFYNNEISEKSEIFDDQFSVERPDGSNFTLKIRSTKLEDSAMYFCARADRANYGYTFGSGTRLTVV.

This chain links TRBV10-3 with TRBJ1-2; D gene unclear. V was cut by 5 bases and J by 7 bases, with 17 bases left in between. The CDR3 consists of 14 residues. The germline V gene encodes CDR1 ENHRY and CDR2 SYGVKD. The chain's CDR3 is CAISQPTEDGGYTF. In nucleotides, the CDR3 is TGTGCCATCAGTCAACCGACGGAGGATGGTGGCTACACCTTC.

J is TRBJ2-7 and V is TRBV5-5; the match to TRBD1 covers 7 bases. With 0 bases clipped from V and 0 bases from J, the junction kept 3 bases outside the gene matches. CDR1 SGHKS and CDR2 YYEKEE come from the germline V gene (reference sequence). This CDR3 has 15 residues. The CDR3 DNA reads TGTGCCAGCAGCTTGGAGACAGGGTACTCCTACGAGCAGTACTTC. It is translated as CASSLETGYSYEQYF.

This chain uses TRBV6-1 with TRBJ1-2, with D tentatively TRBD1 (6 bases). CDR1 and CDR2 from the germline V gene are MNHNS and SASEGT. The CDR3 is 13 amino acids. V was shortened by 5 bases and J by 8 bases, with 15 bases between the two germline ends. The CDR3 coding sequence is TGTGCCAGCAGTCCGGACAGTTTTTGGGGCTACACCTTC. It is translated as CASSPDSFWGYTF.

This chain connects TRBV2 to TRBJ2-2; TRBD2 agrees at 9 bases. CDR1 is SNHLY and CDR2 is FYNNEI in the germline V gene. The junction had 3 bases not matched to a gene; V was cut back by 8 bases and J by 5 bases. This CDR3 has 13 amino acids. The CDR3 nucleotides are TGTGCCAGCGTAGCGGGAGAAACCGGGGAGCTGTTTTTT. It encodes CASVAGETGELFF.